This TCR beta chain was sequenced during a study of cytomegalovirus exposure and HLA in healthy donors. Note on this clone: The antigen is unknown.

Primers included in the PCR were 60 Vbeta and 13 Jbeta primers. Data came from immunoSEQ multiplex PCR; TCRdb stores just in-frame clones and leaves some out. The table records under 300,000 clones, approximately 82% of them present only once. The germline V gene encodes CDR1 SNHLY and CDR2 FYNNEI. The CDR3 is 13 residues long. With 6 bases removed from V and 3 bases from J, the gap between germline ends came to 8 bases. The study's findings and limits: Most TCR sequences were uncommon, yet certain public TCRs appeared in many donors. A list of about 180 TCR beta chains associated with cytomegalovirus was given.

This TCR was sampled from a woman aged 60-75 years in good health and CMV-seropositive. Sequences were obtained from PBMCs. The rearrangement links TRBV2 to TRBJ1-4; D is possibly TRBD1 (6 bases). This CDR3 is CASRGAANEKLFF. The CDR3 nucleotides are TGTGCCAGCAGGGGGGCTGCTAATGAAAAACTGTTTTTT.